The 9 T cell receptor beta chains below come from one sample, sequenced in a study of cytomegalovirus exposure and HLA in healthy donors. The PCR was carried out with 60 Vbeta primers and 13 Jbeta primers. Some clones are missing from TCRdb's copy, which holds only in-frame ones; the method was immunoSEQ multiplex PCR. The table shows about 140,000 clones, with 60% to 85% occurring only once. Specimen: PBMCs. The receptors here all came from a man aged 35 to 55 in good health and CMV-seropositive.

V is TRBV6-5 and J is TRBJ2-5, with D tentatively TRBD1 (6 bases). Per germline, CDR1 MNHEY and CDR2 SVGAGI. CDR3 length equals 14 residues. The V and J ends lost 0 bases and 4 bases respectively, with 9 bases between them. Written as DNA, the CDR3 is TGTGCCAGCAGTTACTCGAGAGGGGGAGAGACCCAGTACTTC. Amino acid sequence: CASSYSRGGETQYF.

The chain employs TRBV28 and TRBJ2-5; 8 bases agree with TRBD2. Germline V gene sequence: CDR1 MDHEN, CDR2 SYDVKM. The CDR3 loop spans 15 amino acids. V trimming: 5 bases; J trimming: 1 base; junction bases outside the gene matches: 6. The CDR3 sequence is CASSAVAGIQETQYF. CDR3 nucleotides: TGTGCCAGCAGTGCCGTAGCGGGGATCCAAGAGACCCAGTACTTC.

V gene TRBV28 combines with J gene TRBJ2-5, with D perhaps matching TRBD1 (5 bases). V was pared by 2 bases and J by 1 base, with 5 bases between. Germline loops: CDR1 MDHEN, CDR2 SYDVKM. This CDR3 has 13 amino acids. In nucleotides, the CDR3 is TGTGCCAGCAGTTTAAGGGGCCAAGAGACCCAGTACTTC. It yields the protein CASSLRGQETQYF.

In regard to this clone: The germline gene is not matched at one end of the junction; a read error may be the cause. The chain couples TRBV10-3 to TRBJ1-2, with D uncertain. The CDR3 consists of 13 residues. CDR1 is ENHRY, CDR2 SYGVKD, per germline. This CDR3 reads CAISESIEEGLNF. CDR3 nucleotide sequence: TGTGCCATCAGTGAGTCGATTGAGGAGGGTCTGAACTTC.

This chain links TRBV7-9 with TRBJ2-3; possibly TRBD1 for D (7 bases). Per germline, CDR1 SEHNR and CDR2 FQNEAQ (reference sequence). The CDR3 spans 16 residues. V was clipped by 8 bases and J by 2 bases, with 20 bases between them. The DNA of the CDR3 is TGTGCCAGCCGCCTCTTCGCAGGGGGGTTCACAGATACGCAGTATTTT. Its translation: CASRLFAGGFTDTQYF.

This sequence joins TRBV28 and TRBJ1-4, with D unclear. The CDR3 runs 14 residues. Trimming took off 7 bases at V and 0 bases at J, with 9 bases between the two ends. Germline V gene lookup returns CDR1 MDHEN and CDR2 SYDVKM. The CDR3 spells CASTPDATNEKLFF. The CDR3 DNA follows: TGTGCCAGCACCCCAGATGCAACTAATGAAAAACTGTTTTTT.

The J gene is TRBJ1-5, the V gene TRBV6-5, with 10 positions matching TRBD1. The V gene's germline CDR1 is MNHEY and CDR2 SVGAGI. V lost 2 bases to trimming and J lost 2 bases; unmatched junction nucleotides: 0. The CDR3 has 15 residues. The CDR3 nucleotides read TGTGCCAGCAGTTACGGGACAGGGGGCAATCAGCCCCAGCATTTT. Translated, it gives CASSYGTGGNQPQHF.

The chain couples TRBV7-9 to TRBJ1-2; tentative D call: TRBD1 (6 bases). This CDR3 is 15 amino acids long. Germline CDR1 is SEHNR and CDR2 is FQNEAQ (reference sequence). V was shortened by 6 bases and J by 6 bases, with 20 bases between the two germline ends. The CDR3 region has the DNA TGTGCCAGCAGTCCCTTTCGGGGGGCTGGGGATGGCTACACCTTC. It translates to CASSPFRGAGDGYTF.

The chain carries TRBV6-1 and TRBJ1-5; D possibly corresponds to TRBD1 (6 bases). The germline V gene has CDR1 MNHNS and CDR2 SASEGT. V was pared by 4 bases and J by 0 bases, with 13 bases between. The CDR3 length is 16 residues. Written as DNA, the CDR3 is TGTGCCAGCAGTGCCTCCAGGGGAATTAGCAATCAGCCCCAGCATTTT. This encodes CASSASRGISNQPQHF.